This T cell receptor (beta chain) stems from a study of vaccination and CD4 T cells after COVID-19. Study-wide background: The post-COVID sampling time was a median 101 days after diagnosis, ranging from 35 to 161. Cultures that served as controls received a CEFX pool, an HIV-1 Nef pool, or no peptide. The authors exposed cells to overlapping spike peptides derived from SARS-CoV-2, HCoV-NL63, HCoV-OC43 and HCoV-229E.

V was pared by 4 bases and J by 0 bases, with 7 bases between. CDR1 and CDR2 from the germline V gene are MNHEY and SMNVEV (reference sequence). This CDR3 is 13 amino acids long. This clonotype was detected only a few times. Its target is not known. Once obtained from cultured CD4+ T cells, the DNA was sequenced using the Oncomine TCR Beta short-read assay. TCRdb reprocessed the PCR reads via MiXCR and lists one record per CDR3 protein. The sample carries 20,000 or so distinct CDR3 sequences, 51% recorded once. Indicated treatment: approximately nine-day PBMC culture with coronavirus spike peptide pools or control peptides (ViraFEST assay). From the 10-day cultures, CD4+ T cells were isolated by negative selection.

The chain uses TRBV27 and TRBJ2-7, with unresolved D. This clonotype was sampled from a human donor who had recovered from COVID-19. Sequenced material: CD4+ T cells from blood, cultured in vitro, taken before SARS-CoV-2 vaccination. CDR3 in DNA: TGTGCCAGCAGTTCCTTTAGCTCCTACGAGCAGTACTTC. Its translation is CASSSFSSYEQYF.